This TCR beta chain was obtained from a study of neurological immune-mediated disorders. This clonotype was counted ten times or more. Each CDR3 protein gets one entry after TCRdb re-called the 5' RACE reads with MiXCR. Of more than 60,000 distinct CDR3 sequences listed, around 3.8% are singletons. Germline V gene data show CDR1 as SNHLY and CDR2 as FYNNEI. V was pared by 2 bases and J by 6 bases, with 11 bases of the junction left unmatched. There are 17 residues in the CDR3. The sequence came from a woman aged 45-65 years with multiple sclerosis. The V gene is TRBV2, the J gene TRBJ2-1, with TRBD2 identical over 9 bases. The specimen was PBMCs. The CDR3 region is CASSEKAFGGRANEQFF. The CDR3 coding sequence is TGTGCCAGCAGTGAAAAGGCCTTTGGCGGGAGGGCCAATGAGCAGTTCTTC.